This TCR beta chain stems from a study of early T cells in non-severe SARS-CoV-2 infection. Unique molecular identifiers (one per individual cDNA molecule) were attached. TCRdb used MiXCR to reprocess the 5' RACE reads, holding one entry per CDR3 protein. Here the sample spans roughly 65,000 distinct CDR3 sequences, roughly 11% being singletons. This CDR3 is built from 12 residues. V was pared by 7 bases and J by 3 bases, with 10 bases between. Germline CDR1 and CDR2: MNHNS and SASEGT. This clonotype came up a few times. The TCR originated in an adult who was a healthcare worker with PCR-confirmed SARS-CoV-2 infection or an uninfected control (not recorded which). The chain couples TRBV6-1 to TRBJ2-7, with D perhaps matching TRBD1 (5 bases). The sequencing sample was made of whole blood. This CDR3 is CASNQGFYEQYF. The CDR3 coding sequence is TGTGCCAGCAATCAGGGTTTCTACGAGCAGTACTTC.